The 28 T cell receptor beta chains given below trace back to one sample, sequenced in a study of blood T cell repertoires in COVID-19. Sequenced by immunoSEQ multiplex PCR; TCRdb stores in-frame clones only, minus some. This sample has hundreds of thousands of clones, with roughly nine tenths found just once. Sequencing was done on a sample of PBMCs or T cells enriched from blood (not recorded which). All receptors derive from a man in his late teens or twenties who had recovered from COVID-19.

The J gene is TRBJ1-4, the V gene TRBV7-2; no clear D gene. The V end was cut by 0 bases, the J end by 4 bases, with 9 bases between. The CDR3 is 15 amino acids. Germline V gives CDR1 SGHTA, CDR2 FQGNSA. This CDR3 reads CASSLARQLNEKLFF. DNA for the CDR3: TGTGCCAGCAGCTTAGCGAGGCAGCTTAATGAAAAACTGTTTTTT. The full variable domain, its missing parts supplied by reference TRBV7-2 and TRBJ1-4, is GAGVSQSPSNKVTEKGKDVELRCDPISGHTALYWYRQSLGQGLEFLIYFQGNSAPDKSGLPSDRFSAERTGGSVSTLTIQRTQQEDSAVYLCASSLARQLNEKLFFGSGTQLSVL.

This chain links TRBV2 with TRBJ2-2; D may be TRBD2 (5 bases). The CDR3 totals 14 residues. Germline CDR1 SNHLY, CDR2 FYNNEI. The V gene lost 8 bases and the J gene lost 6 bases, with 16 bases spanning the gap. CDR3 amino acids: CASSEGVFAGELFF. CDR3 DNA: TGTGCCAGCTCCGAGGGCGTCTTCGCCGGGGAGCTGTTTTTT.

As to this clone: The junction differs from germline at one of its ends, possibly a read error. The rearrangement links TRBV7-6 to TRBJ2-1; 7 bases align to TRBD1. This CDR3 contains 15 residues. Germline V CDR1 and CDR2: SGHVS, FNYEAQ. CDR3 nucleotides: TGTGCCAGCAGCCCACAGGGGTACGTTGGGAATGAGCAATTCTTC. This gives the protein CASSPQGYVGNEQFF.

The rearrangement joins TRBV19 to TRBJ2-3; D is unresolved. The length of the CDR3 is 14 residues. Germline CDR1 LNHDA, CDR2 SQIVND (reference sequence). V lost 6 bases and J 8 bases, leaving 18 bases between the germline ends. The CDR3 bases are TGTGCCAGTAGCCTTAGTTCGGTCTCGCTTACGCAGTATTTT. Amino acids: CASSLSSVSLTQYF.

The rearrangement uses TRBV29-1 and TRBJ1-1; TRBD1 matches 7 bases. Germline trimming cut 6 bases from V and 5 bases from J; bases unmatched to any gene: 9. The CDR3 contains 13 residues. Germline values: CDR1 SQVTM, CDR2 ANQGSEA. The CDR3 region is CSVRQGSGTEAFF. CDR3 bases: TGCAGCGTCAGACAGGGAAGTGGGACTGAAGCTTTCTTT.

The V call is TRBV7-9, the J call TRBJ1-5; 10 bases agree with TRBD1. V was clipped by 5 bases and J by 6 bases; unmatched bases: 10. The CDR3 has 16 residues. Germline V CDR1 and CDR2: SEHNR, FQNEAQ (reference sequence). The CDR3 protein is CASSPGDRGGSQPQHF. CDR3 DNA: TGTGCCAGCAGCCCAGGGGACAGGGGAGGTAGTCAGCCCCAGCATTTT.

The J gene is TRBJ2-7, the V gene TRBV27; D is ambiguous. CDR1 is MNHEY and CDR2 is SMNVEV in the germline V gene (reference sequence). This CDR3 is 12 amino acids long. Trimming removed 4 bases from V and 7 bases from J, with 11 bases in between. The CDR3 protein is CASSSDPREQYF. In DNA form, the CDR3 reads TGTGCCAGCAGTTCTGACCCGCGGGAGCAGTACTTC.

This rearrangement joins TRBV7-9 to TRBJ2-5, with 7 bases aligning to TRBD1. With V trimmed by 5 bases and J by 2 bases, 8 bases remained unmatched. The CDR3 loop spans 15 amino acids. Looked up from germline, CDR1 is SEHNR and CDR2 is FQNEAQ (reference sequence). The chain's CDR3 is CASSETGRGQETQYF. As DNA, the CDR3 is TGTGCCAGCAGCGAAACGGGCAGGGGGCAAGAGACCCAGTACTTC. The full variable domain, its missing parts supplied by reference TRBV7-9 and TRBJ2-5, is DTGVSQNPRHKITKRGQNVTFRCDPISEHNRLYWYRQTLGQGPEFLTYFQNEAQLEKSRLLSDRFSAERPKGSFSTLEIQRTEQGDSAMYLCASSETGRGQETQYFGPGTRLLVL.

The V gene is TRBV7-3, the J gene TRBJ1-5; 7 positions agree with TRBD1. Germline V gene lookup returns CDR1 SGHTA and CDR2 FQGTGA. The CDR3 is 17 residues long. Trimming took 5 bases from V and 6 from J; bases not matched to a gene: 16. The CDR3 DNA follows: TGTGCCAGCAGCAAAGGGACAGCAGACATAAGCCGTCAGCCCCAGCATTTT. Encoded protein: CASSKGTADISRQPQHF.

The chain couples TRBV21-1 to TRBJ2-7; whether TRBD1, the table's D call, matches the DNA was not checked. TRBV21-1 is designated a pseudogene. This CDR3 spans 17 amino acids. The chain's CDR3 is CAATPDRVLYLSYEQYF. The CDR3 DNA reads as TGTGCCGCAACGCCGGACAGGGTTCTATACCTTTCCTACGAGCAGTACTTC.

The gene calls are TRBV7-6 and TRBJ1-2; TRBD1 aligns across 10 bases. V lost 5 bases and J lost 8; bases outside the gene matches: 5. Looked up from germline, CDR1 is SGHVS and CDR2 is FNYEAQ. The length of the CDR3 is 13 residues. CDR3 in DNA: TGTGCCAGCAGCCCGGACAGGGGGAACGGCTACACCTTC. Translating it yields CASSPDRGNGYTF.

The chain combines TRBV3-1 (or the pseudogene TRBV3-2) with TRBJ2-7; maybe TRBD2 (6 bases). This CDR3 is 16 amino acids long. V lost 1 base, J lost 0 bases, and 13 bases lay in between. Germline-derived CDR1 and CDR2 are LGHDT and YNNKEL (reference sequence). The CDR3 DNA is TGTGCCAGCAGCCAAGGGCGTGGCGGGAACTCCTACGAGCAGTACTTC. Encoded protein: CASSQGRGGNSYEQYF.

The chain joins TRBV6-5 to TRBJ2-1; D perhaps matches TRBD1 (6 bases). V gave up 8 bases and J gave up 4 bases, with 9 bases separating them. The CDR3 has 12 residues. Germline V CDR1 and CDR2: MNHEY, SVGAGI. CDR3 region: CASQGPYNEQFF. Here the CDR3 DNA reads TGTGCCAGCCAGGGGCCATACAATGAGCAGTTCTTC.

This clone was seen just once. This chain links TRBV11-2 with TRBJ1-2, with TRBD1 identical over 8 bases. The CDR3 is made up of 14 amino acids. V dropped 1 base and J dropped 6; count of bases not matched to a gene: 4. Germline-derived CDR1 and CDR2 are SGHAT and FQNNGV. CDR3 bases: TGTGCCAGCAGCTTAGCCCCGACAGGGGATGGCTACACCTTC. Translated, it gives CASSLAPTGDGYTF. The whole variable domain, remainder taken from reference TRBV11-2 and TRBJ1-2, is EAGVAQSPRYKIIEKRQSVAFWCNPISGHATLYWYQQILGQGPKLLIQFQNNGVVDDSQLPKDRFSAERLKGVDSTLKIQPAKLEDSAVYLCASSLAPTGDGYTFGSGTRLTVV.

The V call is TRBV29-1, the J call TRBJ1-2, with a tentative D call TRBD1 (5 bases). Germline V CDR1 and CDR2: SQVTM, ANQGSEA. The V gene lost 7 bases and the J gene lost 8 bases, with 11 bases spanning the gap. This CDR3 is built from 10 residues. CDR3 sequence reads: CSAGGVGYTF. CDR3 sequence (DNA): TGCAGCGCGGGAGGGGTGGGCTACACCTTC.

CDR3 sequence (DNA): TGTGCCAGCAGTTCCCGAGACAGCGTGCCCCAGCATTTT. It translates to CASSSRDSVPQHF. This chain links TRBV6-5 with TRBJ1-5, with D possibly TRBD1 on 5 matching bases. The CDR3 spans 13 residues. CDR1 is MNHEY and CDR2 is SVGAGI in the germline V gene. V was cut by 4 bases and J by 9 bases, with 13 bases left in between.

The chain is built from TRBV28 and TRBJ1-2; 7 bases line up with TRBD1. Germline values: CDR1 MDHEN, CDR2 SYDVKM. The CDR3 sequence is 14 residues long. With V trimmed by 5 bases and J by 7 bases, 10 bases remained unmatched. The CDR3, as DNA: TGTGCCAGCAGTATCCCGGGACAGAACCTTGGCTACACCTTC. This sequence encodes CASSIPGQNLGYTF.

V and J are TRBV2 and TRBJ2-3, with 8 bases fitting TRBD1. The CDR3 is made up of 14 amino acids. J gave up 2 bases and V 6 bases, and 4 bases lay outside the gene matches. Germline-derived CDR1 and CDR2 are SNHLY and FYNNEI. The CDR3 region has the DNA TGTGCCAGCAGCCCGGGACAGGACACAGATACGCAGTATTTT. It yields the protein CASSPGQDTDTQYF.

V usage is TRBV6-5 and J usage is TRBJ1-1; the D is unclear. The germline gives CDR1 MNHEY, CDR2 SVGAGI. This CDR3 comprises 14 residues. Trimming stripped 5 bases from V and 2 bases from J, with 12 bases between. The CDR3 spells CASSNGPSNTEAFF. CDR3 bases: TGTGCCAGCAGTAATGGGCCAAGTAACACTGAAGCTTTCTTT.

The chain employs TRBV9 and TRBJ2-2; the match to TRBD2 covers 8 bases. The junction had 8 bases not matched to a gene; V was cut back by 4 bases and J by 3 bases. This CDR3 contains 16 residues. From germline, CDR1 is SGDLS and CDR2 YYNGEE. CDR3: CASSLWGSGDTGELFF. CDR3 coding DNA: TGTGCCAGCAGCCTCTGGGGTAGCGGGGACACCGGGGAGCTGTTTTTT.

V and J are TRBV2 and TRBJ2-2; D possibly corresponds to TRBD1 (5 bases). CDR1 SNHLY and CDR2 FYNNEI come from the germline V gene. CDR3 length: 14 amino acids. V gave up 4 bases and J gave up 0 bases, with 6 bases separating them. The CDR3 reads CASSVDTNTGELFF. The CDR3, as DNA: TGTGCCAGCAGTGTGGACACGAACACCGGGGAGCTGTTTTTT. Together with reference TRBV2 and TRBJ2-2, the CDR3 gives the full variable domain: EPEVTQTPSHQVTQMGQEVILRCVPISNHLYFYWYRQILGQKVEFLVSFYNNEISEKSEIFDDQFSVERPDGSNFTLKIRSTKLEDSAMYFCASSVDTNTGELFFGEGSRLTVL.

The chain links TRBV7-6 to TRBJ2-3; 11 bases are a match to TRBD2. This CDR3 is built from 17 residues. The V segment lost 5 bases and the J segment 4 bases; nucleotides outside the gene matches: 11. Germline V gene data show CDR1 as SGHVS and CDR2 as FNYEAQ. DNA of the CDR3: TGTGCCAGCAGCCCCCTGACTAGCGGGGAGTCGCCAGATACGCAGTATTTT. Translating gives CASSPLTSGESPDTQYF.

V usage is TRBV2 and J usage is TRBJ1-6; 7 positions agree with TRBD1. V lost 4 bases and J lost 16; bases outside the gene matches: 10. In germline, CDR1 is SNHLY, CDR2 FYNNEI. This CDR3 comprises 13 residues. The CDR3 DNA sequence: TGTGCCAGCAGTGGTTTGAACAGGGGAGAGCTCCACTTT. Residues: CASSGLNRGELHF.

The V gene is TRBV7-9, the J gene TRBJ1-2; D remains unclear. The germline V and J ends were trimmed by 2 bases and 0 bases, with 10 bases remaining between them. The length of the CDR3 is 15 residues. From germline, CDR1 is SEHNR and CDR2 FQNEAQ (reference sequence). This CDR3 reads CASSLNGISNYGYTF. DNA of the CDR3: TGTGCCAGCAGCTTAAACGGGATTTCTAACTATGGCTACACCTTC.

The chain employs TRBV7-9 and TRBJ1-3, with D perhaps TRBD1 (6 bases). V was pared by 5 bases and J by 4 bases, with 9 bases between. Germline values: CDR1 SEHNR, CDR2 FQNEAQ (reference sequence). The CDR3 loop spans 13 amino acids. As DNA, the CDR3 is TGTGCCAGCAGCCAGGGGACCGGAAACACCATATATTTT. It encodes CASSQGTGNTIYF.

The rearrangement links TRBV7-8 to TRBJ1-4; 7 bases match TRBD1. J gave up 5 bases and V 7 bases, and 10 bases lay outside the gene matches. This CDR3 comprises 15 residues. Per germline, CDR1 SGHVS and CDR2 FQNEAQ. The CDR3 DNA reads as TGTGCCAGCACCTTTACACAGGGGAGGAATGAAAAACTGTTTTTT. Amino acids: CASTFTQGRNEKLFF.

V and J are TRBV6-2 or TRBV6-3 and TRBJ1-1; D gene uncertain. Deletions cut 2 bases from V and 3 bases from J, with 13 bases between. This CDR3 spans 15 amino acids. Germline V gene sequence: CDR1 MNHEY, CDR2 SVGEGT. CDR3 sequence: CASSYAPRVHTEAFF. For the CDR3, the DNA is TGTGCCAGCAGTTACGCTCCTCGAGTTCACACTGAAGCTTTCTTT.

The genes are TRBV4-2 and TRBJ1-3, with a possible D match to TRBD1 (6 bases). The V gene's germline CDR1 is LGHNA and CDR2 YNFKEQ. The length of the CDR3 is 15 residues. The ends were cut back, 0 bases at V and 4 bases at J, with 10 bases in the middle. CDR3 DNA: TGTGCCAGCAGCCAAGAGGGGGCAGAAGGAAACACCATATATTTT. It yields the protein CASSQEGAEGNTIYF.